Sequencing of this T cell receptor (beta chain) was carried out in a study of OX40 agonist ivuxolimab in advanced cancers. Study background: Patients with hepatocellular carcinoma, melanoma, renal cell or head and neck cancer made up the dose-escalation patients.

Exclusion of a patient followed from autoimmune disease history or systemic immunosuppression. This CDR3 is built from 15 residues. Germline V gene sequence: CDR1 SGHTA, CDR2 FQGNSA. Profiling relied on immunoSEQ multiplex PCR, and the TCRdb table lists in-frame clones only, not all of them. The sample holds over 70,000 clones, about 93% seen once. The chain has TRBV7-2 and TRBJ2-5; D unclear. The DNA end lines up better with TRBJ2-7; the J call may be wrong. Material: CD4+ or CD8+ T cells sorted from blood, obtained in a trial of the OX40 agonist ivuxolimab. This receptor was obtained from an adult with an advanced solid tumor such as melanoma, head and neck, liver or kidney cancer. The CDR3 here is CASSLAGTAAYEQYF. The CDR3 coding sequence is TGTGCCAGCAGCTTAGCTGGCACGGCTGCCTACGAGCAGTACTTC.